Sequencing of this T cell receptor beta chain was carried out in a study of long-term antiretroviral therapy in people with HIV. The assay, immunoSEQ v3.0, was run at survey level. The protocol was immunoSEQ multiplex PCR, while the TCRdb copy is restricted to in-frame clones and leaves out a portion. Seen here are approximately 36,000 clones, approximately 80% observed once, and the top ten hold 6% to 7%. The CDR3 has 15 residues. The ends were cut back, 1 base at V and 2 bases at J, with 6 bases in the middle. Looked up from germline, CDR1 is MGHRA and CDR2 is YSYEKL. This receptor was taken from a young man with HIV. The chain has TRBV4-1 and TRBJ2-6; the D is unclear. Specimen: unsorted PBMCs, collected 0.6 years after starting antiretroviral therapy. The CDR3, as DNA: TGCGCCAGCAGCCAAGTTCGTACTGGGGCCAACGTCCTGACTTTC. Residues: CASSQVRTGANVLTF.